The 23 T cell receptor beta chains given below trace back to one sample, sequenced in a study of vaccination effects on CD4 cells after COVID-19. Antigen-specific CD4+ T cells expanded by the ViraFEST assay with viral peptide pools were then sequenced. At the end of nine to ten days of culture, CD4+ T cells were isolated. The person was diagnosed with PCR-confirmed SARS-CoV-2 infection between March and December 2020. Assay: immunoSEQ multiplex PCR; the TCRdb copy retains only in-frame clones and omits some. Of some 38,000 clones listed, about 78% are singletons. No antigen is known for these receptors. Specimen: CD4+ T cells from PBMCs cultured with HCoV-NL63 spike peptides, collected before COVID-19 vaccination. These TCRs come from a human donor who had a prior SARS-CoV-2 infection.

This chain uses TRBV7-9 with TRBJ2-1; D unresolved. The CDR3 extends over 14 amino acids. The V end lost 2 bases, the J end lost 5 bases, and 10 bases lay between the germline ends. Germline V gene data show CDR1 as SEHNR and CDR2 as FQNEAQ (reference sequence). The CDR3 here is CASSLQARNNEQFF. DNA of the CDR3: TGTGCCAGCAGCTTACAGGCTAGAAACAATGAGCAGTTCTTC.

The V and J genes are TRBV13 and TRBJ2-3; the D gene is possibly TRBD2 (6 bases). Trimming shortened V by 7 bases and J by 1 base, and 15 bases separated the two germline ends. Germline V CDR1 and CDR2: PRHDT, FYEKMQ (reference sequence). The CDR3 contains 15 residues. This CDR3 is CASIRSSGGTDTQYF. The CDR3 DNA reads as TGTGCCAGCATCCGAAGTAGCGGTGGCACAGATACGCAGTATTTT.

The CDR3 DNA reads as TGTGCCAGCGGACGTACAGGGGGCAATCAGCCCCAGCATTTT. Its translation is CASGRTGGNQPQHF. The V call is TRBV9, the J call TRBJ1-5; TRBD1 agrees at 7 bases. This CDR3 comprises 14 residues. Germline V gene sequence: CDR1 SGDLS, CDR2 YYNGEE. Trimming took 7 bases from V and 2 from J; bases not matched to a gene: 6. Combining the CDR3 with reference TRBV9 and TRBJ1-5 gives the whole variable domain DSGVTQTPKHLITATGQRVTLRCSPRSGDLSVYWYQQSLDQGLQFLIQYYNGEERAKGNILERFSAQQFPDLHSELNLSSLELGDSALYFCASGRTGGNQPQHFGDGTRLSIL.

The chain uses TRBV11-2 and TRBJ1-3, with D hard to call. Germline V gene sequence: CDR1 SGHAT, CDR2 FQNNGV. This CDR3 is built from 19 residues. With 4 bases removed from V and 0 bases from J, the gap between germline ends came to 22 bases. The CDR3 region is CASSSISRLKGPSGNTIYF. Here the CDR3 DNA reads TGTGCCAGCAGCTCAATTAGTCGTCTGAAGGGCCCCTCTGGAAACACCATATATTTT.

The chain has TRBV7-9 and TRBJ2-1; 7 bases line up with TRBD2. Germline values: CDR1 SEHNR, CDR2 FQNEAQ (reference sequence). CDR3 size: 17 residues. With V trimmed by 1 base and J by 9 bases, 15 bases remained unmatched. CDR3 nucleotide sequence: TGTGCCAGCAGCTTAGTGTTCGGCCGGACTAGTTGGAGTGAGCAGTTCTTC. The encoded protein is CASSLVFGRTSWSEQFF.

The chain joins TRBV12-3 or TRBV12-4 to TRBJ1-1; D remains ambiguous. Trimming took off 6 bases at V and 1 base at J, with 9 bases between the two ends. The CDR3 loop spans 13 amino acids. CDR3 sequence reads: CASSIITNTEAFF. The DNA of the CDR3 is TGTGCCAGCAGCATAATAACGAACACTGAAGCTTTCTTT.

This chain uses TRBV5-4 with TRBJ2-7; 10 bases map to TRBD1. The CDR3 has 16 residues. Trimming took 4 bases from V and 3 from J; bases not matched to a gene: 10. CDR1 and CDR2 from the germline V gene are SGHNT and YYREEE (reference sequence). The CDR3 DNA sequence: TGTGCCAGCAGCCTACCTCCGGGACAGGGGATCTACGAGCAGTACTTC. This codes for CASSLPPGQGIYEQYF.

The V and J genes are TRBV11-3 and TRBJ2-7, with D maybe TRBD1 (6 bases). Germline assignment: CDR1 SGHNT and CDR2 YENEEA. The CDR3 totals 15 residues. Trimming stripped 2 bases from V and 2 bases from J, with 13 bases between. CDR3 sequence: CASSLRAGDPYEQYF. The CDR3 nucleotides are TGTGCCAGCAGCTTAAGGGCAGGGGACCCCTACGAGCAGTACTTC.

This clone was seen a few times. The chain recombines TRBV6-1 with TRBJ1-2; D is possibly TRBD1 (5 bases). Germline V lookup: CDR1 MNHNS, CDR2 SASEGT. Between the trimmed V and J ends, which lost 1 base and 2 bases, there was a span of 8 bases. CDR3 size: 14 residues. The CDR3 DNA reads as TGTGCCAGCAGTGAAGTTCCAGGGAACTATGGCTACACCTTC. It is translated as CASSEVPGNYGYTF.

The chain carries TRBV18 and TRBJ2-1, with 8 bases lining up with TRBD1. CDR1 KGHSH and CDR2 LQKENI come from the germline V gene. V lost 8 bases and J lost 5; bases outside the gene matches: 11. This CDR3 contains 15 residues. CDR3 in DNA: TGTGCCAGCGGCACAGGGGGTACTAGGAACAATGAGCAGTTCTTC. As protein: CASGTGGTRNNEQFF.

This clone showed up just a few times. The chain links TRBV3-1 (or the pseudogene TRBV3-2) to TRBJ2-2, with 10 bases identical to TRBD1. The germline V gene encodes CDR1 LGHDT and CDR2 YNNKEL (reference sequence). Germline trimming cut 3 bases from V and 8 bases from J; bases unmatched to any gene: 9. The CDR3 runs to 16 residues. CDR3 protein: CASSHRRDRGTGELFF. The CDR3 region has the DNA TGTGCCAGCAGCCATCGCCGGGACAGGGGAACGGGGGAGCTGTTTTTT.

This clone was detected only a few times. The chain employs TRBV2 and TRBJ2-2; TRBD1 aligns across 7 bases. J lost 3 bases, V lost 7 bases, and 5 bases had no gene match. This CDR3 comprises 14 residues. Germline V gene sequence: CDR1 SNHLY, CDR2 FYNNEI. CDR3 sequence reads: CASKRDSYTGELFF. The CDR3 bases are TGTGCCAGCAAACGGGACAGTTACACCGGGGAGCTGTTTTTT. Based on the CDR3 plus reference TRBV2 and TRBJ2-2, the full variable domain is EPEVTQTPSHQVTQMGQEVILRCVPISNHLYFYWYRQILGQKVEFLVSFYNNEISEKSEIFDDQFSVERPDGSNFTLKIRSTKLEDSAMYFCASKRDSYTGELFFGEGSRLTVL.

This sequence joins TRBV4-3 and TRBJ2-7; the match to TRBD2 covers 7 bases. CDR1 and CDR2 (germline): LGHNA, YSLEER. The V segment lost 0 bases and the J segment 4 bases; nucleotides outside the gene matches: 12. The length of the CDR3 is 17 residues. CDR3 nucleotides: TGCGCCAGCAGCCAAGATATTGGTGGGGGAGGGTCATACGAGCAGTACTTC. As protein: CASSQDIGGGGSYEQYF.

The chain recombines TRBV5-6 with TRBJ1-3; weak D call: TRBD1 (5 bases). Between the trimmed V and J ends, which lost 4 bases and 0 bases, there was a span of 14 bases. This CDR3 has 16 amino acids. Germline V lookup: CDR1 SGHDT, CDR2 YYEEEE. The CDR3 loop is CASSRITTDSGNTIYF. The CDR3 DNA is TGTGCCAGCAGCCGAATAACGACAGACTCTGGAAACACCATATATTTT.

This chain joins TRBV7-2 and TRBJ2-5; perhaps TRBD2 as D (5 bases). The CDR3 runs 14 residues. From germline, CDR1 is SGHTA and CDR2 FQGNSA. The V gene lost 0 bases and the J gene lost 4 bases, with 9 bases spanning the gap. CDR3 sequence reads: CASSLAGVVETQYF. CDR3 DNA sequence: TGTGCCAGCAGCTTAGCGGGAGTAGTAGAGACCCAGTACTTC.

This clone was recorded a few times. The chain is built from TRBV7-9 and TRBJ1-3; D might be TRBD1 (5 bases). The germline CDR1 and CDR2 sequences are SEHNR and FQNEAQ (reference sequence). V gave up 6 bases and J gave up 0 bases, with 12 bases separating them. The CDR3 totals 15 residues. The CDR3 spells CASSQTGRSGNTIYF. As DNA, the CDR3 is TGTGCCAGCAGTCAAACAGGCCGCTCTGGAAACACCATATATTTT.

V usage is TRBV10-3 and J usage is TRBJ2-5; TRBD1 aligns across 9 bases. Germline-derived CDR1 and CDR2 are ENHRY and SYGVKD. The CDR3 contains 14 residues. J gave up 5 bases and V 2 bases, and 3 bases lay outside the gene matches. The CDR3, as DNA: TGTGCCATCAGTGAGGGGACAGGGAGGGAGACCCAGTACTTC. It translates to CAISEGTGRETQYF.

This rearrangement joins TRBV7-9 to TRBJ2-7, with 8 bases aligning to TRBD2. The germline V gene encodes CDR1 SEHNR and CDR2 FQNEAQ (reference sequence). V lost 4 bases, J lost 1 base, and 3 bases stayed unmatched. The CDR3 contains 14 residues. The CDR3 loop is CASSSTSGSYEQYF. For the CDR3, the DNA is TGTGCCAGCAGCTCCACTAGCGGATCCTACGAGCAGTACTTC.

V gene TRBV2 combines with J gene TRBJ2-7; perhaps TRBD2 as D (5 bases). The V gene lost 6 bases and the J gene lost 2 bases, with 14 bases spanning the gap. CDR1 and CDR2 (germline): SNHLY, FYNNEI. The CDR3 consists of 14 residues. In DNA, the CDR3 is TGTGCCAGCAGGGAGGACCTGATCACCTACGAGCAGTACTTC. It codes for CASREDLITYEQYF. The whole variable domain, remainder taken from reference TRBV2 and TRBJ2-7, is EPEVTQTPSHQVTQMGQEVILRCVPISNHLYFYWYRQILGQKVEFLVSFYNNEISEKSEIFDDQFSVERPDGSNFTLKIRSTKLEDSAMYFCASREDLITYEQYFGPGTRLTVT.

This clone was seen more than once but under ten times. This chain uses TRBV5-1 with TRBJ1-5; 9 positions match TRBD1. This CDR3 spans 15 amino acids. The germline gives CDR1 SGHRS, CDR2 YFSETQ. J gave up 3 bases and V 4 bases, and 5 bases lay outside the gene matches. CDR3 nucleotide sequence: TGCGCCAGCAGCCTCGGGACAGGGTACAATCAGCCCCAGCATTTT. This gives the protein CASSLGTGYNQPQHF.

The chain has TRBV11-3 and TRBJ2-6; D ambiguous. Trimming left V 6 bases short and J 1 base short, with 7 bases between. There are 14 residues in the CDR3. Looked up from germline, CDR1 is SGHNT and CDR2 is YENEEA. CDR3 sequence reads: CASSDGSGANVLTF. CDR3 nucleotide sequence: TGTGCCAGCAGTGATGGGTCTGGGGCCAACGTCCTGACTTTC.

DNA for the CDR3: TGTGCCAGCAGCTTAGCGTTGAACACCGGGGAGCTGTTTTTT. This encodes CASSLALNTGELFF. The V and J genes are TRBV7-2 and TRBJ2-2; no firm D call. The CDR3 is made up of 14 amino acids. V was shortened by 0 bases and J by 1 base, with 3 bases between the two germline ends. Germline V gene data show CDR1 as SGHTA and CDR2 as FQGNSA.

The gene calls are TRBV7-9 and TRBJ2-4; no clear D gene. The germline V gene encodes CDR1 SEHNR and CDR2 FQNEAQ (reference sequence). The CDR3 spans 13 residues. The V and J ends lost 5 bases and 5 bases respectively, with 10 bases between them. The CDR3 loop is CASSVTGQNIQYF. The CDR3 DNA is TGTGCCAGCAGCGTGACTGGTCAAAACATTCAGTACTTC.